This entry describes one T cell receptor (beta chain). What it recognizes is unknown. This sample is drawn from a study of T cells after yellow fever vaccination. About the study: Preparation of fractions with low cell numbers was performed using SMART-Seq v4 Ultra Low Input. Study-wide points: Clones that expanded after primary vaccination mostly reappeared after the booster (approximately 96% CD4, around 87% CD8).

The authors made TCR cDNA by 5'RACE template switching, adding a universal primer site and UMIs. TCRdb re-called the 5' RACE reads through MiXCR, storing one row per CDR3 protein. The data contain about 300,000 distinct CDR3 sequences, around 9.3% of them singletons. Germline V gene lookup returns CDR1 SGHRS and CDR2 YFSETQ. Between the trimmed V and J ends, which lost 4 bases and 4 bases, there was a span of 18 bases. The CDR3 is 16 residues long. The TCR sequence derives from a man between 18 and 29 years old who received the YFV17D yellow fever vaccine. The chain is built from TRBV5-1 and TRBJ2-1; D might be TRBD2 (6 bases). The material was CD4+ T cells sorted from PBMCs, obtained 5 days after the yellow fever booster vaccination. CDR3 sequence: CASSPKVAGLYNEQFF. The CDR3 nucleotides are TGCGCCAGCAGCCCTAAGGTCGCGGGGCTGTACAATGAGCAGTTCTTC.